The rows below give T cell receptor beta chains drawn from one sample of a study of STAT5B mutations in CD4+ large granular lymphocyte leukemia. The repertoire was sequenced with immunoSEQ multiplex PCR; TCRdb's copy has only in-frame clones and lacks some. The table shows just over 40,000 clones, with 70% to 85% occurring only once. The sequencing input was CD4+ T cells from blood buffy coats. The receptors come from a human donor in good health. CDR3s include the opening cysteine and the closing phenylalanine or tryptophan. D genes are given only for firm matches. Not all rows give a size; the values are once, few, many and, for expanded clones, a class.

d_call	j_call	clone_size	v_call	cdr3_aa	cdr3_nt
NA	TRBJ2-7	NA	TRBV11-2	CASSPLRAGRAYEQYF	TGTGCCAGCAGCCCATTACGGGCTGGCAGGGCCTACGAGCAGTACTTC
TRBD2	TRBJ2-7	NA	TRBV2	CASSEGEGRSYEQYF	TGTGCCAGCAGTGAAGGGGAGGGTCGATCCTACGAGCAGTACTTC
NA	TRBJ2-5	NA	TRBV7-2	CASSPSPGRETQYF	TGTGCCAGCAGCCCGAGCCCGGGCCGAGAGACCCAGTACTTC
TRBD2	TRBJ2-1	once	TRBV2	CASSEARGVAGYNEQFF	TGTGCCAGCAGTGAAGCGCGGGGGGTAGCGGGTTACAATGAGCAGTTCTTC
NA	TRBJ2-6	NA	TRBV27	CASTTLRDSVGRGANVLTF	TGTGCCAGCACTACCCTAAGGGACAGTGTAGGGAGGGGGGCCAACGTCCTGACTTTC
NA	TRBJ1-2	NA	TRBV27	CASSLSQGYVYTF	TGTGCCAGCAGTTTATCGCAGGGGTATGTCTACACCTTC
TRBD2	TRBJ2-2	NA	TRBV7-2	CASSASGENTGELFF	TGTGCCAGCAGCGCTAGCGGGGAGAACACCGGGGAGCTGTTTTTT
TRBD1	TRBJ1-4	NA	TRBV13	CASSLGQGVENEKLFF	TGTGCCAGCAGCTTAGGGCAGGGGGTGGAAAATGAAAAACTGTTTTTT
TRBD1	TRBJ1-1	NA	TRBV6-1	CASSAPDRGTEAFF	TGTGCCAGCAGTGCTCCGGACAGGGGAACTGAAGCTTTCTTT
NA	TRBJ1-5	NA	TRBV6-5	CASSLDRDQPQHF	TGTGCCAGCAGCCTGGACAGAGATCAGCCCCAGCATTTT
TRBD2	TRBJ2-4	NA	TRBV2	CASSDSSGVDIQYF	TGTGCCAGCAGTGATTCTAGCGGTGTGGACATTCAGTACTTC
TRBD2	TRBJ2-7	NA	TRBV4-1	CASSRSGGESSYEQYF	TGCGCCAGCAGCCGTAGCGGGGGCGAAAGCTCCTACGAGCAGTACTTC
TRBD1	TRBJ1-2	NA	TRBV7-6	CASSLGQDLYGYTF	TGTGCCAGCAGCTTGGGACAGGACCTTTATGGCTACACCTTC
TRBD1	TRBJ1-1	NA	TRBV18	CASSPPDRGLYTEAFF	TGTGCCAGCTCACCACCCGACAGGGGGTTGTACACTGAAGCTTTCTTT
NA	TRBJ2-7	NA	TRBV6-5	CASSYSKSRVPYEQYF	TGTGCCAGCAGTTACTCGAAGAGTCGGGTACCCTACGAGCAGTACTTC
TRBD1	TRBJ1-5	NA	TRBV28	CASSLRTGDQPQHF	TGTGCCAGCAGTTTACGGACAGGGGATCAGCCCCAGCATTTT
NA	TRBJ1-3	NA	TRBV5-4	CASSLDSGNTIYF	TGTGCCAGCAGCTTGGACTCTGGAAACACCATATATTTT
TRBD2	TRBJ2-1	once	TRBV9	CASSRGSGGTYNEQFF	TGTGCCAGCAGCCGGGGGAGCGGGGGGACCTACAATGAGCAGTTCTTC
NA	TRBJ1-1	few	TRBV7-7	CASSSTVNTEAFF	TGTGCCAGCAGCTCCACAGTTAACACTGAAGCTTTCTTT
TRBD1	TRBJ1-2	few	TRBV2	CASRDRDRAYGYTF	TGTGCCAGCAGGGACAGGGACAGGGCCTATGGCTACACCTTC
TRBD2	TRBJ2-1	NA	TRBV7-2	CASSYSGTRGYEQFF	TGTGCCAGCAGCTACTCCGGGACTAGAGGCTATGAGCAGTTCTTC
NA	TRBJ1-5	NA	TRBV30	CAWNRYNQPQHF	TGTGCCTGGAACAGATACAATCAGCCCCAGCATTTT
TRBD1	TRBJ1-2	NA	TRBV7-9	CASRQTGEDGYTF	TGTGCCAGCAGACAAACAGGGGAGGATGGCTACACCTTC
TRBD1	TRBJ2-2	NA	TRBV5-1	CASSRQGPTNTGELFF	TGCGCCAGCAGCAGACAGGGTCCTACGAACACCGGGGAGCTGTTTTTT
TRBD2	TRBJ2-2	NA	TRBV2	CAGSGRLGTGELFF	TGTGCCGGTAGCGGGAGGTTGGGCACCGGGGAGCTGTTTTTT
TRBD2	TRBJ2-1	NA	TRBV30	CAWSRGEGNEQFF	TGTGCCTGGAGTCGGGGGGAGGGGAATGAGCAGTTCTTC
NA	TRBJ1-4	NA	TRBV18	CASSPQTNEKLFF	TGTGCCAGCTCACCCCAAACTAATGAAAAACTGTTTTTT
TRBD1	TRBJ1-5	NA	TRBV4-2	CATAPETGRDQPQHF	TGTGCCACCGCCCCAGAGACAGGGAGGGATCAGCCCCAGCATTTT
TRBD1	TRBJ2-1	once	TRBV5-5	CASSLGPGGGDEQFF	TGTGCCAGCAGCTTGGGGCCAGGGGGCGGAGATGAGCAGTTCTTC
NA	TRBJ1-3	NA	TRBV30	CAWAVRARGNTIYF	TGTGCCTGGGCCGTCAGGGCGAGAGGAAACACCATATATTTT
TRBD2	TRBJ2-3	NA	TRBV19	CASSIDHPGLAATDTQYF	TGTGCCAGTAGTATAGATCACCCCGGACTAGCGGCAACAGATACGCAGTATTTT
NA	TRBJ1-4	NA	TRBV5-6	CASSLAMAAAANEKLFF	TGTGCCAGCAGCTTGGCAATGGCGGCAGCCGCTAATGAAAAACTGTTTTTT
TRBD2	TRBJ2-1	NA	TRBV5-1	CASSLLLLAGGNEQFF	TGCGCCAGCAGCTTGTTATTGCTAGCGGGGGGCAATGAGCAGTTCTTC
NA	TRBJ1-4	NA	TRBV28	CASTGPGTNLNEKLFF	TGTGCCAGCACCGGGCCCGGGACAAATCTTAATGAAAAACTGTTTTTT
NA	TRBJ2-7	NA	TRBV10-3	CAISDRDRGRYEQYF	TGTGCCATCAGTGACCGGGACCGCGGTAGGTACGAGCAGTACTTC
NA	TRBJ1-1	NA	TRBV4-2	CASSQELGTEAFF	TGTGCCAGCAGCCAAGAATTGGGAACTGAAGCTTTCTTT